The 5 T cell receptor beta chains below were found in one sample sequenced in a study of blood T cell repertoires in COVID-19. This table comes from immunoSEQ multiplex PCR, and its TCRdb copy is limited to in-frame clones, with some not included. This table holds approximately 60,000 clones, roughly 82% found once. The sample was peripheral blood. Receptor source: a human donor in a cohort sampled during active COVID-19.

This clone was recorded a few times. V and J are TRBV5-1 and TRBJ2-7; 9 nucleotides align to TRBD1. V trimming: 4 bases; J trimming: 2 bases; junction bases outside the gene matches: 4. The germline gives CDR1 SGHRS, CDR2 YFSETQ. This CDR3 has 14 amino acids. The CDR3 region is CASSPGTGTYEQYF. The CDR3 DNA is TGCGCCAGCAGCCCGGGGACAGGGACCTACGAGCAGTACTTC.

The rearrangement joins TRBV28 to TRBJ2-2; TRBD2 aligns across 9 bases. The V and J ends lost 5 bases and 5 bases, in that order; junction bases with no gene match: 9. CDR3 length: 16 residues. Germline V gene sequence: CDR1 MDHEN, CDR2 SYDVKM. CDR3 DNA: TGTGCCAGCAGTCTTCCCGCGGGGGGGAGGACCGGGGAGCTGTTTTTT. This encodes CASSLPAGGRTGELFF. The variable domain in full, completed from reference TRBV28 and TRBJ2-2, reads DVKVTQSSRYLVKRTGEKVFLECVQDMDHENMFWYRQDPGLGLRLIYFSYDVKMKEKGDIPEGYSVSREKKERFSLILESASTNQTSMYLCASSLPAGGRTGELFFGEGSRLTVL.

This clone was seen a handful of times. The V and J genes are TRBV5-4 and TRBJ1-1; 8 nucleotides align to TRBD1. This CDR3 spans 15 amino acids. The V segment lost 4 bases and the J segment 5 bases; nucleotides outside the gene matches: 10. Germline loops: CDR1 SGHNT, CDR2 YYREEE (reference sequence). The CDR3 reads CASSTRTGLLTEAFF. The CDR3 DNA is TGTGCCAGCAGCACGCGGACAGGGTTATTGACTGAAGCTTTCTTT.

This clone has ten or more counts. V is TRBV5-4 and J is TRBJ1-6; no firm D call. The CDR3 is made up of 14 amino acids. Deletions cut 5 bases from V and 7 bases from J, with 13 bases between. Per the germline V gene, CDR1 is SGHNT and CDR2 is YYREEE (reference sequence). CDR3 sequence (DNA): TGTGCCAGCAGTGCTCAGGTGAAAAATTCACCCCTCCACTTT. Residues: CASSAQVKNSPLHF.

The count of this clone is one. The rearrangement links TRBV19 to TRBJ1-4, with D maybe TRBD1 (5 bases). This CDR3 has 16 amino acids. CDR1 is LNHDA, CDR2 SQIVND, per germline (reference sequence). V gave up 2 bases and J gave up 6 bases, with 16 bases separating them. CDR3 sequence: CASSITGQGRHEKLFF. The CDR3 region has the DNA TGTGCCAGTAGTATAACGGGCCAGGGCCGGCATGAAAAACTGTTTTTT.